This T cell receptor beta chain was captured by sequencing in a study of blood T cell repertoires in COVID-19 (dated by TCRdb to the early 2020s). Context from the whole study: Samples from collaborators originated in the United States, Italy and Spain and spanned both the acute and convalescent phases of COVID-19. The prospective study material was composed of cDNA or gDNA derived from T cells, B-cell-depleted T cells, or PBMCs. The dataset comprised deeply sampled blood TCRbeta repertoires from subjects exposed to, actively infected with, or recovered from COVID-19. The repertoires were released in a freely available public database meant as a resource for research on the immune response to SARS-CoV-2. Samples were obtained from the ongoing ImmuneRACE study (first 160 participants) and from 1,000 to 1,500 subjects provided by 6 global collaborators. A de-identified subject ID, COVID-19 status, age in years and sex were almost always included in the sample metadata. Where available, HLA class I and class II types were obtained from metadata supplied by the sample provider rather than from assay-based typing. General findings and caveats noted by the study authors: The quantity of clinical and demographic metadata differed by source and by participant and was supplied without curation.

Looking up the germline V gene yields CDR1 MNHEY and CDR2 SVGAGI. The CDR3 runs 13 residues from the cysteine to the phenylalanine. Just CDR3 DNA is preserved here, 39 bases in frame from base 1. Trimming costs V 6 bases and J 3 bases, and their ends lie 11 bases apart. TCRbeta CDR3 regions were amplified from genomic DNA using the immunoSEQ Assay, a bias-controlled multiplex PCR. For the original study's pipeline: Nucleated cell counts per sample were estimated from amplification of reference gene primers within the assay. Sequence reads were collapsed and filtered to measure the absolute abundance of every unique TCRbeta CDR3 rearrangement. For each sample, productive Simpson clonality was calculated by taking the square root of Simpson's diversity index across productive rearrangements. What TCRdb holds here is the immuneACCESS table cut down to in-frame rearrangements. Part of the clones is not present; checked against another copy, under half of the missing clones reflect an unresolved V gene, and the others are unexplained. Clone size and the V and J calls come from that table; the DNA yielded D and trimming. The sample data list under 300,000 clones, and approximately 90% of these were observed just once. Clones ranked in the top ten supply 2.1% of the sample.

A second Seattle source provided samples from volunteer blood donors who had recovered from COVID-19. Whole blood was collected in K2EDTA tubes by collaborating institutions according to the institutions' own protocols. For TCRbeta analysis, collaborators shipped samples in one of three forms: frozen whole blood, isolated PBMCs, or DNA extracted from either of those sample types. A note on this clone: The specificity of this receptor is unknown. No much larger clone is present one base from it, and per-base qualities are unavailable.

The TCR originated in a woman aged 40 to 50 who had recovered from COVID-19. The source material was peripheral blood. The receptor chain draws on TRBV6-5 and TRBJ1-1, with a weak D call of TRBD1 (5 bases match). The CDR3 reads as follows: CASRWEGYTEAFF. In nucleotides, the sequence is TGTGCCAGCAGGTGGGAGGGGTACACTGAAGCTTTCTTT.